This paragraph covers one T cell receptor beta chain sequence. Its antigen is unidentified. The data are from a study of OX40 agonist ivuxolimab in advanced cancers. The overall study: Partial responses were recorded for three patients, including one with hepatocellular carcinoma and two with cutaneous melanoma.

The V and J ends lost 0 bases and 4 bases respectively, with 15 bases between them. Germline lookup yields CDR1 MNHEY and CDR2 SVGAGI. CDR3 length: 16 amino acids. Profiling relied on immunoSEQ multiplex PCR, and the TCRdb table lists in-frame clones only, not all of them. The table has 65,000 to 85,000 clones, more than 85% seen once. Study-level findings and limits: Partial responders treated at 0.1-3.0 mg/kg exhibited clonal expansion among the lowest measured. CD4+ and CD8+ blood T cells expanded clonally by week 6 at 0.1 to 3.0 mg/kg. There were also nonresponders showing low normalized T-cell clonal expansion.

This chain uses TRBV6-5 with TRBJ2-5; D gene ambiguous. The source was CD4+ or CD8+ T cells sorted from blood, collected in a trial of the OX40 agonist ivuxolimab. This sequence was found in an adult with an advanced solid tumor such as melanoma, head and neck, liver or kidney cancer. CDR3 residues: CASSYSPLGNSETQYF. The DNA for the CDR3 is TGTGCCAGCAGTTACTCGCCCCTGGGAAATTCAGAGACCCAGTACTTC.